A selection of T cell receptor beta chains follows, all from one sample in a study of cytomegalovirus exposure and HLA in healthy donors. Produced via immunoSEQ multiplex PCR; TCRdb's table is partial and in-frame only. This table holds approximately 300,000 clones, around four fifths found once. The material sequenced was PBMCs. All receptors come from a woman between 40 and 55 years old in good health and CMV-seropositive. CDR3s include the opening cysteine and the closing phenylalanine or tryptophan. The order of the fields is CDR3 length, J gene, clone size, V gene, D gene, CDR3 protein, CDR3 DNA. A D gene is named only where the DNA matches it firmly. A row's size may be missing; if present it is once, few, many or a size class.

>17|TRBJ1-5|-|TRBV19|TRBD1
CASTSLGDRDSNQPQHF
TGTGCCAGTACGTCGCTCGGGGACAGGGATAGCAATCAGCCCCAGCATTTT
>13|TRBJ2-7|-|TRBV7-3|TRBD1
CASSLDRGYEQYF
TGTGCCAGCAGTTTGGACAGGGGCTACGAGCAGTACTTC
>13|TRBJ1-4|-|TRBV5-1|-
CASSVSAGGKLFF
TGCGCCAGCAGCGTCAGTGCGGGCGGAAAACTGTTTTTT
>15|TRBJ2-2|-|TRBV28|-
CASRKRTEGSGELFF
TGTGCCAGCAGAAAGAGGACGGAGGGTTCCGGGGAGCTGTTTTTT
>15|TRBJ2-3|-|TRBV14|TRBD2
CASSQGTSTADTQYF
TGTGCCAGCAGCCAGGGGACTAGCACCGCAGATACGCAGTATTTT
>15|TRBJ2-1|few|TRBV6-4|-
CASSDEAGSYNEQFF
TGTGCCAGCAGTGATGAGGCGGGTTCCTACAATGAGCAGTTCTTC
>14|TRBJ2-7|-|TRBV19|TRBD1
CASSIRTGGNEQYF
TGTGCCAGTAGTATAAGAACAGGGGGAAACGAGCAGTACTTC
>15|TRBJ1-2|-|TRBV7-9|-
CASSLVDKMNYGYTF
TGTGCCAGCAGCTTAGTGGACAAAATGAACTATGGCTACACCTTC
>12|TRBJ2-7|-|TRBV13|-
CASSIEIYEQYF
TGTGCCAGCAGCATAGAAATCTACGAGCAGTACTTC
>16|TRBJ2-2|-|TRBV7-9|-
CSSSPPGGKNTGELFF
TGTTCCAGCAGCCCCCCCGGCGGGAAAAACACCGGGGAGCTGTTTTTT
>15|TRBJ2-2|-|TRBV6-5|TRBD2
CASNRGGVSTGELFF
TGTGCCAGCAACCGGGGGGGAGTTAGCACCGGGGAGCTGTTTTTT
>13|TRBJ1-3|once|TRBV7-9|-
CASSFLVEDTIYF
TGTGCCAGCAGCTTTCTGGTTGAGGACACCATATATTTT
>20|TRBJ2-2|-|TRBV4-3|TRBD2
CASSQRIYSSGSLDTGELFF
TGCGCCAGCAGCCAAAGGATTTATTCTAGCGGGAGTTTGGACACCGGGGAGCTGTTTTTT
>15|TRBJ2-7|-|TRBV25-1|TRBD1
CASSAADRGPYEQYF
TGTGCCAGCAGTGCGGCAGACAGGGGTCCCTACGAGCAGTACTTC
>14|TRBJ2-2|-|TRBV7-2|-
CASSLAAFTGELFF
TGTGCCAGCAGCTTAGCGGCATTCACCGGGGAGCTGTTTTTT
>14|TRBJ2-3|-|TRBV27|-
CASSFTPTADTQYF
TGTGCCAGCAGCTTTACCCCAACCGCGGATACGCAGTATTTT
>14|TRBJ1-4|-|TRBV9|-
CASSAQVEGEKLFF
TGTGCCAGCAGCGCACAGGTGGAGGGTGAAAAACTGTTTTTT
>14|TRBJ2-1|few|TRBV2|TRBD1
CASSARTGDNEQFF
TGTGCCAGCAGTGCCCGGACAGGGGACAATGAGCAGTTCTTC
>15|TRBJ2-2|few|TRBV7-8|-
CASSLRDKGAGELFF
TGTGCCAGCAGCTTACGAGACAAAGGGGCCGGGGAGCTGTTTTTT
>15|TRBJ1-5|once|TRBV6-5|-
CASRTHRRANQPQHF
TGTGCCAGCAGGACCCACCGGAGGGCGAATCAGCCCCAGCATTTT
>15|TRBJ2-7|-|TRBV4-1|TRBD1
CASSPTVGTGYEQYF
TGCGCCAGCAGTCCCACCGTCGGGACAGGGTACGAGCAGTACTTC
>17|TRBJ1-1|-|TRBV19|TRBD1
CASSIDRRQGVSTEAFF
TGTGCCAGTAGTATAGACAGGAGACAGGGGGTGAGCACTGAAGCTTTCTTT